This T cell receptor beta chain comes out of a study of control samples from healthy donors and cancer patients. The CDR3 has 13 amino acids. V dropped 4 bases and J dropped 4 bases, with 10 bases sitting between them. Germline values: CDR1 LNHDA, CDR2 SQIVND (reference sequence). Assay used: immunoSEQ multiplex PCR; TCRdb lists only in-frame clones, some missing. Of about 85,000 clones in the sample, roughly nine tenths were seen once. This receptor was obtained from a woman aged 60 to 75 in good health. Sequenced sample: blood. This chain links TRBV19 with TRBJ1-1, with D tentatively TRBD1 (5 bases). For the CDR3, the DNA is TGTGCCAGTAGTAAAAGACAGACCACTGAAGCTTTCTTT. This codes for CASSKRQTTEAFF.